This T cell receptor (beta chain) was retrieved from a study of T cells after yellow fever vaccination. TCRdb fed the 5' RACE reads into MiXCR, producing one record per CDR3 protein. In the table there are around 530,000 distinct CDR3 sequences, about a sixth of which are singletons. This clonotype has only a few counts. Its matching antigen is unknown. Points from the study as a whole: The secondary response peaked faster, at day 5 versus 15, but was weaker. Post-booster repertoires contained most primary-vaccination clones again (roughly 96% CD4, approximately 86% CD8). High-abundance clonotypes from the bulk population could contaminate FACS-sorted repertoires.

The receptor's source is a man aged 18 to 29 who received the YFV17D yellow fever vaccine. This sample comprised PBMCs, obtained roughly 5 days after the first yellow fever vaccination.

CDR3 DNA sequence: TGCGCCAGCAGCCAAGAGGTGGAGGGTAACACTGAAGCTTTCTTT. Protein sequence: CASSQEVEGNTEAFF. This chain uses TRBV4-3 with TRBJ1-1, with no clear D. Germline assignment: CDR1 LGHNA and CDR2 YSLEER. The CDR3 sequence is 15 residues long. V was trimmed by 0 bases and J by 2 bases, leaving 10 bases between them.